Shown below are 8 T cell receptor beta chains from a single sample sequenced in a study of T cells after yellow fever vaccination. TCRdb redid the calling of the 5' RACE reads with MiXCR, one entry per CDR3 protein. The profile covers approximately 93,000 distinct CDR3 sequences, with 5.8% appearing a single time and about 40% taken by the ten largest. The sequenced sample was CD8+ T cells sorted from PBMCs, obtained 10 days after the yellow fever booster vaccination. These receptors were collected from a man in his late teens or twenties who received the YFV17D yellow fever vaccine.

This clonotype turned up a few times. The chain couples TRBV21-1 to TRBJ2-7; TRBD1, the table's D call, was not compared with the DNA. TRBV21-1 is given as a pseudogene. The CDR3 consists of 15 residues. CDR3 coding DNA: TGTGCCAGCAGCAACCCCCGGGACAGGATGCCCGAACAGTACGTC. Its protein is CASSNPRDRMPEQYV.

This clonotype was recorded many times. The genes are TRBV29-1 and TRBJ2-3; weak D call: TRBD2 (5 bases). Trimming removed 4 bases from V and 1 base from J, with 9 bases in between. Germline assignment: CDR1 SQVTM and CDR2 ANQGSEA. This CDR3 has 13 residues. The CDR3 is CSVVRRGTDTQYF. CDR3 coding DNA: TGCAGCGTTGTCCGGCGGGGCACAGATACGCAGTATTTT.

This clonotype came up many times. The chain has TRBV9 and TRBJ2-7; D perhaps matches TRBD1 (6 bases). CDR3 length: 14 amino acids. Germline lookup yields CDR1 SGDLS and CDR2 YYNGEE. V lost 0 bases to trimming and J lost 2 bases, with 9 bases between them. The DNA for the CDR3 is TGTGCCAGCAGCGTAGACAGGGCGGCCTACGAGCAGTACTTC. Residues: CASSVDRAAYEQYF.

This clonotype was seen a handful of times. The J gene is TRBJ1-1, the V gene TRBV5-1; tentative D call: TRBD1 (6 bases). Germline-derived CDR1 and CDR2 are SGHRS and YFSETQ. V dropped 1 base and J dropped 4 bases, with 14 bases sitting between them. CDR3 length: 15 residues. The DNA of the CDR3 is TGCGCCAGCAGCTTGCGGGGGGCGCCTTCCACTGAAGCTTTCTTT. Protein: CASSLRGAPSTEAFF.

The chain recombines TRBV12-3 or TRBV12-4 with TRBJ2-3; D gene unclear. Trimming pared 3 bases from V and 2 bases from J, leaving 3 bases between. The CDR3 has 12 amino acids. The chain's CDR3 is CASSFFTDTQYF. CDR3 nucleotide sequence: TGTGCCAGCAGTTTCTTCACAGATACGCAGTATTTT.

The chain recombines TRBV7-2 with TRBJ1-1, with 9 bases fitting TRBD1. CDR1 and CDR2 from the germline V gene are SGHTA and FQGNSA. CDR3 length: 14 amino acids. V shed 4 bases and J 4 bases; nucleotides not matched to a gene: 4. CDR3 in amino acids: CASSSMTGGTEAFF. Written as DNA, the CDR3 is TGTGCCAGCAGCTCAATGACAGGGGGCACTGAAGCTTTCTTT.

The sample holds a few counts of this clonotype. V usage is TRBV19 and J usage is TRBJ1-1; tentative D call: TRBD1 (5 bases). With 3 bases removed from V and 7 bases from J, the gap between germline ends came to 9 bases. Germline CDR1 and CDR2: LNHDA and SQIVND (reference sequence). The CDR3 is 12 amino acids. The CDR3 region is CASSIWDREAFF. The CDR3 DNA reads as TGTGCCAGTAGTATTTGGGACCGTGAAGCTTTCTTT.

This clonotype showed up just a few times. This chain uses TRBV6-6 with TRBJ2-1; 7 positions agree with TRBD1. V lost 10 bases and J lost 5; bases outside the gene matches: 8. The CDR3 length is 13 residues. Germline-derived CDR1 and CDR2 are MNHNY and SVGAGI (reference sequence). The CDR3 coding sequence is TGTGCCATGGGACAGTCTAGCCACAATGAGCAGTTCTTC. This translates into CAMGQSSHNEQFF.